What follows is one TCR beta chain and its context. Antigen specificity is unknown. The PCR contained 60 Vbeta and 13 Jbeta primers. Here immunoSEQ multiplex PCR was the method, and the copy in TCRdb shows in-frame clones only, minus some. The sample lists some 220,000 clones; more than 75% were seen once. This sample is part of a study of cytomegalovirus exposure and HLA in healthy donors. Study results and caveats: The HLA-A and HLA-B alleles of most subjects were reportedly predicted accurately from TCR beta sequences. As a later analysis showed, a missense DCLRE1C variant was linked to trimming of TCR beta V- and J-genes.

The CDR3 length is 15 residues. V lost 4 bases, J lost 4 bases, and 8 bases stayed unmatched. Germline CDR1 and CDR2: MNHEY and SVGAGI. The chain employs TRBV6-5 and TRBJ2-7; 9 nucleotides align to TRBD1. This clonotype originated in a girl aged 2 to 10 in good health and CMV-seronegative. Sequenced sample: PBMCs. This chain's CDR3 is CASSSFSTGGYEQYF. CDR3 coding DNA: TGTGCCAGCAGTTCTTTCTCGACAGGGGGGTACGAGCAGTACTTC.